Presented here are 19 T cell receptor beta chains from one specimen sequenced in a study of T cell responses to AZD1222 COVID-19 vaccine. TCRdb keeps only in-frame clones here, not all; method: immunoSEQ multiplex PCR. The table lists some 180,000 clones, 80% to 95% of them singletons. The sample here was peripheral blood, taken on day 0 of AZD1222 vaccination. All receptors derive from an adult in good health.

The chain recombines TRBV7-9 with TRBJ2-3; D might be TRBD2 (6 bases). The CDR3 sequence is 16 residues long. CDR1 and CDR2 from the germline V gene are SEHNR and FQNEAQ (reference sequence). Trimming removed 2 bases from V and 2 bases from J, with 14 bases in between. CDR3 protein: CASSLFAGRNTDTQYF. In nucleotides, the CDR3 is TGTGCCAGCAGCTTATTTGCGGGAAGAAACACAGATACGCAGTATTTT.

CDR3 residues: CASRSKGRAGYTF. CDR3 nucleotide sequence: TGTGCCAGTAGAAGTAAGGGTAGGGCTGGCTACACCTTC. The gene calls are TRBV19 and TRBJ1-2; D ambiguous. CDR1 is LNHDA and CDR2 is SQIVND in the germline V gene (reference sequence). V was cut by 6 bases and J by 7 bases, with 15 bases left in between. This CDR3 is 13 amino acids long.

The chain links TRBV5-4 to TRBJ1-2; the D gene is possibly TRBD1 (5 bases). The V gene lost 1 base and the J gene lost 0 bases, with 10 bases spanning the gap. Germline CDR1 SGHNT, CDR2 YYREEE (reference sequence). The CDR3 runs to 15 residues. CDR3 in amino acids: CASSLLEGSNYGYTF. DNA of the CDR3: TGTGCCAGCAGCTTGTTGGAGGGGTCTAACTATGGCTACACCTTC.

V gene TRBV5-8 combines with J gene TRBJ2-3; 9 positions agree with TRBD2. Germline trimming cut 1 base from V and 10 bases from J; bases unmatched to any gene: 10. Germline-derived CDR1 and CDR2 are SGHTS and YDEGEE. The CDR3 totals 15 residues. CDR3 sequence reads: CASSLLGTSPFPQYF. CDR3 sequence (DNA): TGTGCCAGCAGCTTGCTGGGGACTAGCCCCTTTCCGCAGTATTTT.

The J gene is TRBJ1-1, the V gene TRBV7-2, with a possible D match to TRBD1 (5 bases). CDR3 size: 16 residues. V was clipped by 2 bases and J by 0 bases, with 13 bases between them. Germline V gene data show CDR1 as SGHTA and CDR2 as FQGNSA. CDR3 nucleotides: TGTGCCAGCAGCTTACGCCAGGGAGGCATGAACACTGAAGCTTTCTTT. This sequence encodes CASSLRQGGMNTEAFF.

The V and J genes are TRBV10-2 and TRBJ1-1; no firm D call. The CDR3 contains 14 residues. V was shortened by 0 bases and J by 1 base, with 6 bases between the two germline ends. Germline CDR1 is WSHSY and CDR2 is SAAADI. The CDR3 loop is CASSESRANTEAFF. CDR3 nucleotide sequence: TGCGCCAGCAGTGAGTCGAGAGCGAACACTGAAGCTTTCTTT.

CDR3 region: CASSLRAGFEAFF. For the CDR3, the DNA is TGTGCCAGCAGCTTAAGGGCAGGGTTTGAAGCTTTCTTT. The V gene is TRBV11-3, the J gene TRBJ1-1; D might be TRBD1 (5 bases). Germline V CDR1 and CDR2: SGHNT, YENEEA. The CDR3 has 13 residues. The V gene lost 2 bases and the J gene lost 7 bases, with 11 bases spanning the gap.

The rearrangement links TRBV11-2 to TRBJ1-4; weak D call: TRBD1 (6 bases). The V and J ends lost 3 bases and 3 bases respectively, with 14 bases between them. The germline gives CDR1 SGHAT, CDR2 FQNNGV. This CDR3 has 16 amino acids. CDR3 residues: CASSLYGGAPNEKLFF. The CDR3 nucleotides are TGTGCCAGCAGCTTGTACGGGGGGGCACCTAATGAAAAACTGTTTTTT.

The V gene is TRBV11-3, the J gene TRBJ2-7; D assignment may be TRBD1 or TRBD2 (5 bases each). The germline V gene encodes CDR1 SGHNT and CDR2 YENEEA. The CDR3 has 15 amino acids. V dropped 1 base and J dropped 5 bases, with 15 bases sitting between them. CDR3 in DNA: TGTGCCAGCAGCTTAGGGGGGACGAGAGTCGACGAGCAGTACTTC. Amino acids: CASSLGGTRVDEQYF.

The CDR3 DNA reads as TGTGCCAGCAGCTGGACAGGGGTGAACACCGGGGAGCTGTTTTTT. Translating it yields CASSWTGVNTGELFF. The chain employs TRBV7-2 and TRBJ2-2, with 9 bases aligning to TRBD1. Germline lookup yields CDR1 SGHTA and CDR2 FQGNSA. There are 15 residues in the CDR3. The V segment lost 4 bases and the J segment 1 base; nucleotides outside the gene matches: 1.

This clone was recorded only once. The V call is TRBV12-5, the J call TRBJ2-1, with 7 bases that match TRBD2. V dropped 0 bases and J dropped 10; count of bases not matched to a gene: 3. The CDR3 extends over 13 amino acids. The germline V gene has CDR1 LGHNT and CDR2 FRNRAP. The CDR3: CASGLVKLAEQFF. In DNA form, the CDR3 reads TGTGCTAGTGGTTTGGTGAAACTAGCGGAGCAGTTCTTC.

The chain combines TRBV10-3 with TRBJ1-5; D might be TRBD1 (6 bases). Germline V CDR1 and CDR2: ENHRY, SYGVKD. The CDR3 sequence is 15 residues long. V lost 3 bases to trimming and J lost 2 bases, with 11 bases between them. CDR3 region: CAISDWGLGNQPQHF. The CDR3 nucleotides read TGTGCCATCAGTGATTGGGGGCTTGGCAATCAGCCCCAGCATTTT.

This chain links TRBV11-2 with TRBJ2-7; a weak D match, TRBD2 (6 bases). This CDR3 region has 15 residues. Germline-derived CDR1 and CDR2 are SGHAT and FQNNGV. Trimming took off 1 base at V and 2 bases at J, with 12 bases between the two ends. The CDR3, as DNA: TGTGCCAGCAGCTTAGTGGCGGGAACTACCTACGAGCAGTACTTC. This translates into CASSLVAGTTYEQYF.

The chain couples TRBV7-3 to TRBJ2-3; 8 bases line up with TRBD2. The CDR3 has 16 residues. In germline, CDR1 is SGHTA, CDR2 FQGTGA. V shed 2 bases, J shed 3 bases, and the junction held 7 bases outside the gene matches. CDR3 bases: TGTGCCAGCAGCTTATTTGGACTAGCTAATACAGATACGCAGTATTTT. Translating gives CASSLFGLANTDTQYF.

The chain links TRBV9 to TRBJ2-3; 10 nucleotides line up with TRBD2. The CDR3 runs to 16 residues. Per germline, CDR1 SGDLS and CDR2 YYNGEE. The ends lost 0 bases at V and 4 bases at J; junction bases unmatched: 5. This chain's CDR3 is CASSVEVAGGSDTQYF. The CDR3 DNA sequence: TGTGCCAGCAGCGTAGAGGTAGCGGGAGGTTCAGATACGCAGTATTTT.

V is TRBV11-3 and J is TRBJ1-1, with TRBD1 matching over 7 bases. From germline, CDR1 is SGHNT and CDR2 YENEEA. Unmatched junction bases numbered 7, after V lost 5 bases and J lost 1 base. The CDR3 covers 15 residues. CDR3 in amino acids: CASSPGGAENTEAFF. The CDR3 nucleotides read TGTGCCAGCAGCCCAGGGGGGGCCGAGAACACTGAAGCTTTCTTT.

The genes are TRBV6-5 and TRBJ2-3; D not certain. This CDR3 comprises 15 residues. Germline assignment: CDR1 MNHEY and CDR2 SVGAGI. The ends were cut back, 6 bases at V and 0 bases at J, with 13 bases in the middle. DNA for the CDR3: TGTGCCAGCAGCCGCCTCGTAGGGAGCACAGATACGCAGTATTTT. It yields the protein CASSRLVGSTDTQYF.

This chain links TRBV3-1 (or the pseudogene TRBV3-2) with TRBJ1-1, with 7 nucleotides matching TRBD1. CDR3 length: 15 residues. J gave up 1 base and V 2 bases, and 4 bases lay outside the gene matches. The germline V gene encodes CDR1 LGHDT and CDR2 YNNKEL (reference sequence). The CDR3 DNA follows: TGTGCCAGCAGCCAACGAGGGGGCCGGAACACTGAAGCTTTCTTT. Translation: CASSQRGGRNTEAFF.

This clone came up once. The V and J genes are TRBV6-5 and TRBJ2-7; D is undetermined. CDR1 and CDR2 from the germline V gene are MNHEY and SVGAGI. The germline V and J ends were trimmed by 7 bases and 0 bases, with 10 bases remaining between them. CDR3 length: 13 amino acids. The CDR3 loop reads CASILTSSYEQYF. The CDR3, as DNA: TGTGCCAGCATCCTCACGAGCTCCTACGAGCAGTACTTC.